The 24 T cell receptor beta chains below were found in one sample sequenced in a study of blood T cell repertoires in COVID-19. Some clones are missing from TCRdb's copy, which holds only in-frame ones; the method was immunoSEQ multiplex PCR. The data show roughly 500,000 clones, 75% to 90% seen once. Sequencing was done on a sample of PBMCs or T cells enriched from blood (not recorded which). The receptors stem from a woman aged 55-70 years who had recovered from COVID-19.

The V call is TRBV30, the J call TRBJ1-2, with 11 bases that match TRBD1. CDR3 length: 14 amino acids. Trimming at V came to 7 bases and at J to 8 bases, leaving 12 bases not matched to a gene. Germline CDR1 reads GTSNPN; CDR2 reads SVGIG (reference sequence). The DNA for the CDR3 is TGTGCCTTAACTCCGGGACAGGGGGTTTTCGGCTACACCTTC. It encodes CALTPGQGVFGYTF.

The chain carries TRBV19 and TRBJ1-3; TRBD1 aligns across 8 bases. The CDR3 has 15 residues. V lost 6 bases and J lost 4; bases outside the gene matches: 8. Germline assignment: CDR1 LNHDA and CDR2 SQIVND (reference sequence). The CDR3 coding sequence is TGTGCCAGTAGGCCCCTGGACAGGGTCGGAAACACCATATATTTT. The encoded protein is CASRPLDRVGNTIYF.

The rearrangement links TRBV6-5 to TRBJ1-5, with 7 bases matching TRBD1. The CDR3 length is 14 residues. Per the germline V gene, CDR1 is MNHEY and CDR2 is SVGAGI. After removal of 10 bases from V and 4 bases from J, the junction contained 10 bases not matched to a gene. The CDR3 loop reads CAITVAGGNQPQHF. In DNA, the CDR3 is TGTGCCATAACCGTGGCAGGGGGGAATCAGCCCCAGCATTTT.

The gene calls are TRBV18 and TRBJ2-5, with 7 bases aligning to TRBD1. CDR3 length: 14 amino acids. J was trimmed by 3 bases and V by 6 bases; bases with no gene match: 7. Germline lookup yields CDR1 KGHSH and CDR2 LQKENI. CDR3 sequence: CASSPTGVEETQYF. The CDR3 DNA follows: TGTGCCAGCTCCCCAACAGGGGTAGAAGAGACCCAGTACTTC.

The chain links TRBV3-1 (or the pseudogene TRBV3-2) to TRBJ2-7; possible D gene TRBD1, 6 bases. Germline assignment: CDR1 LGHDT and CDR2 YNNKEL (reference sequence). Trimming pared 0 bases from V and 4 bases from J, leaving 7 bases between. This CDR3 spans 13 amino acids. CDR3 region: CASSQEGTYEQYV. DNA for the CDR3: TGTGCCAGCAGCCAAGAGGGGACATACGAGCAGTACGTC.

The J gene is TRBJ2-5, the V gene TRBV5-6, with D perhaps TRBD2 (7 bases). CDR3 size: 17 residues. From germline, CDR1 is SGHDT and CDR2 YYEEEE. V lost 4 bases, J lost 4 bases, and 23 bases lay in between. DNA for the CDR3: TGTGCCAGCAGCCTTCAGGGCTCGGGGGGCGCAGGAGAGACCCAGTACTTC. Protein sequence: CASSLQGSGGAGETQYF. Using reference TRBV5-6 and TRBJ2-5 for the parts outside the CDR3, the full variable domain is DAGVTQSPTHLIKTRGQQVTLRCSPKSGHDTVSWYQQALGQGPQFIFQYYEEEERQRGNFPDRFSGHQFPNYSSELNVNALLLGDSALYLCASSLQGSGGAGETQYFGPGTRLLVL.

The chain employs TRBV6-2 or TRBV6-3 and TRBJ2-2; 14 bases line up with TRBD2. The CDR3 contains 17 residues. Per the germline V gene, CDR1 is MNHEY and CDR2 is SVGEGT. The junction had 8 bases not matched to a gene; V was cut back by 6 bases and J by 5 bases. The CDR3 DNA reads as TGTGCCAGCAGCCCAATCAGGACTAGCGGGGGGACCGGGGAGCTGTTTTTT. This encodes CASSPIRTSGGTGELFF.

The genes are TRBV6-5 and TRBJ1-1; no definite D call. This CDR3 has 12 amino acids. Trimming cost V 7 bases and J 1 base, with 7 bases left between them. CDR1 and CDR2 (germline): MNHEY, SVGAGI. CDR3 protein: CASKRGNTEAFF. CDR3 in DNA: TGTGCCAGCAAACGGGGGAACACTGAAGCTTTCTTT.

This chain connects TRBV6-5 to TRBJ2-7; possibly TRBD1 for D (6 bases). Germline V lookup: CDR1 MNHEY, CDR2 SVGAGI. With 6 bases removed from V and 1 base from J, the gap between germline ends came to 10 bases. The CDR3 contains 13 residues. CDR3 sequence reads: CASRVGQSYEQYV. The CDR3 coding sequence is TGTGCCAGCAGAGTCGGACAGTCCTACGAGCAGTACGTC.

This clone showed up just once. This chain links TRBV11-2 with TRBJ2-7, with D possibly matching TRBD1 (5 bases). The CDR3 sequence is 12 residues long. Germline V gene data show CDR1 as SGHAT and CDR2 as FQNNGV. The V end lost 6 bases, the J end lost 7 bases, and 13 bases lay between the germline ends. CDR3 in amino acids: CASSPRDGEQYV. The CDR3 coding sequence is TGTGCCAGCAGTCCCAGGGATGGGGAGCAGTACGTC.

V gene TRBV5-4 combines with J gene TRBJ2-3, with D perhaps TRBD1 (6 bases). From germline, CDR1 is SGHNT and CDR2 YYREEE (reference sequence). V lost 4 bases to trimming and J lost 2 bases, with 8 bases between them. The CDR3 extends over 13 amino acids. The CDR3 spells CASSRDTTDTQYF. CDR3 sequence (DNA): TGTGCCAGCAGCCGGGACACCACAGATACGCAGTATTTT.

The chain carries TRBV3-1 (or the pseudogene TRBV3-2) and TRBJ1-2, with 7 bases identical to TRBD1. The CDR3 covers 17 residues. The V gene's germline CDR1 is LGHDT and CDR2 YNNKEL (reference sequence). V shed 4 bases, J shed 3 bases, and the junction held 14 bases outside the gene matches. In DNA form, the CDR3 reads TGTGCCAGCAGCCCCCACGGGAAGGGGGCGCGGGACTATGGCTACACCTTC. Its translation: CASSPHGKGARDYGYTF.

The genes are TRBV6-5 and TRBJ1-1; 8 nucleotides agree with TRBD1. The CDR3 extends over 13 amino acids. J lost 6 bases, V lost 4 bases, and 4 bases had no gene match. Germline-derived CDR1 and CDR2 are MNHEY and SVGAGI. The CDR3 DNA sequence: TGTGCCAGCAGTTCGACAGGGGCGGCTGAAGCTTTCTTT. Amino acid sequence: CASSSTGAAEAFF.

The rearrangement uses TRBV19 and TRBJ1-5; 9 bases fit TRBD1. The germline gives CDR1 LNHDA, CDR2 SQIVND (reference sequence). The CDR3 extends over 16 amino acids. V shed 10 bases and J 3 bases; nucleotides not matched to a gene: 13. The CDR3 is CATQTIRDRVNQPQHF. The CDR3 DNA reads as TGTGCCACCCAAACTATTCGGGACAGGGTCAATCAGCCCCAGCATTTT.

As regards this clone: The same CDR3 is also encoded by other DNA sequences in this sample. The rearrangement uses TRBV6-5 and TRBJ1-2; tentative D call: TRBD1 (6 bases). V shed 9 bases and J shed 2 bases, with 13 bases lying between them. The CDR3 spans 13 residues. The V gene's germline CDR1 is MNHEY and CDR2 SVGAGI. The CDR3 sequence: CASSSTGNYGYTF. The CDR3 nucleotides read TGTGCCAGTTCTTCGACAGGAAACTATGGCTACACCTTC.

This clone was recorded once. The chain carries TRBV6-5 and TRBJ1-5; D is unclear. Germline V lookup: CDR1 MNHEY, CDR2 SVGAGI. Trimming took 6 bases from V and 9 from J, leaving 21 bases between them. This CDR3 has 15 amino acids. This CDR3 is CASSHEERLWGPQHF. The DNA of the CDR3 is TGTGCCAGCAGCCACGAGGAGCGGCTTTGGGGGCCCCAGCATTTT.

The chain is built from TRBV6-5 and TRBJ1-6; perhaps TRBD1 as D (5 bases). V was pared by 6 bases and J by 8 bases, with 17 bases between. Germline V gene sequence: CDR1 MNHEY, CDR2 SVGAGI. The CDR3 spans 15 residues. The CDR3 loop reads CASSLERGNDSPLHF. CDR3 nucleotides: TGTGCCAGCAGCCTAGAACGGGGGAATGATTCACCCCTCCACTTT.

CDR3 in DNA: TGTGCCAGCAGTTTACGGCAGGGATATAGCAATCAGCCCCAGCATTTT. Its protein product is CASSLRQGYSNQPQHF. The rearrangement uses TRBV28 and TRBJ1-5; possibly TRBD1 for D (5 bases). The CDR3 extends over 16 amino acids. Germline values: CDR1 MDHEN, CDR2 SYDVKM. The germline V and J ends were trimmed by 2 bases and 0 bases, with 11 bases remaining between them.

The chain couples TRBV30 to TRBJ1-6, with 11 bases lining up with TRBD1. The germline CDR1 and CDR2 sequences are GTSNPN and SVGIG (reference sequence). The CDR3 runs 13 residues. With 6 bases clipped from V and 9 bases from J, the junction kept 4 bases outside the gene matches. The CDR3, as DNA: TGTGCCTGCGCGGGACAGGGGGGTTCACCCCTCCACTTT. Its translation is CACAGQGGSPLHF.

The chain uses TRBV9 and TRBJ2-3, with 9 bases identical to TRBD2. CDR3 length: 16 amino acids. Trimming removed 5 bases from V and 0 bases from J; junction bases left unmatched: 7. Germline V gene sequence: CDR1 SGDLS, CDR2 YYNGEE. This chain's CDR3 is CASRPAGGTSTDTQYF. CDR3 nucleotides: TGTGCCAGCAGGCCTGCGGGGGGGACTAGCACAGATACGCAGTATTTT. Full variable domain (missing parts from reference TRBV9 and TRBJ2-3): DSGVTQTPKHLITATGQRVTLRCSPRSGDLSVYWYQQSLDQGLQFLIQYYNGEERAKGNILERFSAQQFPDLHSELNLSSLELGDSALYFCASRPAGGTSTDTQYFGPGTRLTVL.

The J gene is TRBJ2-2, the V gene TRBV4-1; D may be TRBD2 (5 bases). Per germline, CDR1 MGHRA and CDR2 YSYEKL. The CDR3 runs 16 residues. The germline V and J ends were trimmed by 1 base and 5 bases, with 14 bases remaining between them. The CDR3: CASSQVPGMRTGELFF. The CDR3 DNA reads as TGCGCCAGCAGCCAAGTACCCGGGATGAGGACCGGGGAGCTGTTTTTT.

The rearrangement links TRBV19 to TRBJ2-1, with 8 bases identical to TRBD2. From germline, CDR1 is LNHDA and CDR2 SQIVND (reference sequence). The V segment lost 4 bases and the J segment 10 bases; nucleotides outside the gene matches: 18. The CDR3 totals 17 residues. CDR3 sequence reads: CASSKPPLGGPGGEQFF. As DNA, the CDR3 is TGTGCCAGTAGTAAGCCTCCTTTGGGGGGGCCGGGAGGGGAGCAGTTCTTC.

The J gene is TRBJ1-4, the V gene TRBV5-1; 8 nucleotides agree with TRBD1. CDR1 is SGHRS and CDR2 is YFSETQ in the germline V gene. The CDR3 totals 14 residues. The V and J ends lost 2 bases and 8 bases, in that order; junction bases with no gene match: 5. The CDR3 loop is CASSFGDRGEKLFF. The DNA of the CDR3 is TGCGCCAGCAGCTTTGGAGACAGGGGCGAAAAACTGTTTTTT. Full variable domain (missing parts from reference TRBV5-1 and TRBJ1-4): KAGVTQTPRYLIKTRGQQVTLSCSPISGHRSVSWYQQTPGQGLQFLFEYFSETQRNKGNFPGRFSGRQFSNSRSEMNVSTLELGDSALYLCASSFGDRGEKLFFGSGTQLSVL.

The chain employs TRBV10-2 and TRBJ1-2; D is possibly TRBD1 (5 bases). The germline V gene encodes CDR1 WSHSY and CDR2 SAAADI. V shed 9 bases and J shed 2 bases, with 22 bases lying between them. This CDR3 is built from 16 residues. The chain's CDR3 is CASQSNRGTGNYGYTF. In nucleotides, the CDR3 is TGCGCCAGTCAATCAAACCGCGGGACCGGCAACTATGGCTACACCTTC.